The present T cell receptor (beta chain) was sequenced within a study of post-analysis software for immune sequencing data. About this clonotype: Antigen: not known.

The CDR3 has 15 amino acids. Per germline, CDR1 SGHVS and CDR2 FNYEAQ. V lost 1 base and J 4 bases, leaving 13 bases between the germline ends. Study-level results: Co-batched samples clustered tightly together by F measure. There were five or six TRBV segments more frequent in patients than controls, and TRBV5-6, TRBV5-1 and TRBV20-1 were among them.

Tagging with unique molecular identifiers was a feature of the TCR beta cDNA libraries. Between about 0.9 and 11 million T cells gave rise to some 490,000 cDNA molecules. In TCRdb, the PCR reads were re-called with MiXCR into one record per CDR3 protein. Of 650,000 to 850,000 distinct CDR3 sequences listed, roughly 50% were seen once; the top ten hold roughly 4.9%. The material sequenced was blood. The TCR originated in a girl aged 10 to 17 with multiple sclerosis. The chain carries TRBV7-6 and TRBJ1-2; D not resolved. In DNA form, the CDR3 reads TGTGCCAGCAGCTTAGGGACCTCTAGTCTCTATGGCTACACCTTC. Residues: CASSLGTSSLYGYTF.